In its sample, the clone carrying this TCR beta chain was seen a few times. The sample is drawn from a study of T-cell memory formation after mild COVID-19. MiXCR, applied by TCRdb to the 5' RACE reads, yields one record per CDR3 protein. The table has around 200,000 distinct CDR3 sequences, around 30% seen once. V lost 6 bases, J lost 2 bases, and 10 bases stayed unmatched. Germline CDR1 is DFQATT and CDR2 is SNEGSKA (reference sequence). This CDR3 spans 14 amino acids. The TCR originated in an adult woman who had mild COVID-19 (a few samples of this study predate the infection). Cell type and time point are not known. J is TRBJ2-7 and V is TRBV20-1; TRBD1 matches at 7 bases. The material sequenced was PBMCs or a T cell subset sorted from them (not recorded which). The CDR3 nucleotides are TGCAGTGCAGAAGACAGGGTGCGGGCCTACGAGCAGTACTTC. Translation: CSAEDRVRAYEQYF.